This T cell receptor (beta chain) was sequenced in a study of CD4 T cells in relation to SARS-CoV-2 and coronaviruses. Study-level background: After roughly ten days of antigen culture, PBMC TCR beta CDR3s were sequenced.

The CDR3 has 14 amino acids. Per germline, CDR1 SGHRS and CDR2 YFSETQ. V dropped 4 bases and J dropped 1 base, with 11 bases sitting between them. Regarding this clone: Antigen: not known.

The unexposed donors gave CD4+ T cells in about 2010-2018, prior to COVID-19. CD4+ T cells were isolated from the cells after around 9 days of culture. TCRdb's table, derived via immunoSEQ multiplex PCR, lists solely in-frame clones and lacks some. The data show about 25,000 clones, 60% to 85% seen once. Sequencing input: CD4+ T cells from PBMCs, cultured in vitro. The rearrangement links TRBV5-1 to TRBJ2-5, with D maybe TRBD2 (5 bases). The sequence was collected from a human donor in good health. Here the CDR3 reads CASSPGSGQETQYF. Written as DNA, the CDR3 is TGCGCCAGCAGCCCGGGGAGTGGCCAAGAGACCCAGTACTTC.